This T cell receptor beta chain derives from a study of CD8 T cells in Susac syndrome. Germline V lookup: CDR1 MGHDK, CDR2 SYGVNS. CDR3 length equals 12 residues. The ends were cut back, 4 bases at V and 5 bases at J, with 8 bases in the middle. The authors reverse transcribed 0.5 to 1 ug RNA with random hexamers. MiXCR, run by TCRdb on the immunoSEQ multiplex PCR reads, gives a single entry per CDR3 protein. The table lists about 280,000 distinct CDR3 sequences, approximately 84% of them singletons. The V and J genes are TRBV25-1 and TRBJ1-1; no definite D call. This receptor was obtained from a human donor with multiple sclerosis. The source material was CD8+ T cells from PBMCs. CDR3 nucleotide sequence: TGTGCCAGCAGTGTAGGGAGAACTGAAGCTTTCTTT. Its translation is CASSVGRTEAFF.